The 27 T cell receptor beta chains in this list originate from one sample, sequenced in a study of blood T cell repertoires in COVID-19 (dated by TCRdb to about 2020). Library generation was performed with the immunoSEQ multiplex PCR assay. The table was pulled from immuneACCESS by TCRdb, which kept in-frame rearrangements only. Such tables lose some clones; where checked, under half of the loss comes from unresolved V genes, and the rest has no known cause. The sample table lists 160,000 or so clones, roughly 84% of them with a count of one. In total, the top ten clones hold 1.1% of the sample. Sequencing was carried out using peripheral blood. The receptors here all came from a man in his forties or fifties with acute or convalescent COVID-19.

This clone was seen only a few times. The V gene is TRBV19, the J gene TRBJ1-1, with D tentatively TRBD1 (5 bases). Between the trimmed V and J ends, which lost 5 bases and 5 bases, there was a span of 15 bases. Germline V gene sequence: CDR1 LNHDA, CDR2 SQIVND (reference sequence). The CDR3 runs to 14 residues. In DNA form, the CDR3 reads TGTGCCAGTAGTTTCCAGGGTTTACGGACTGAAGCTTTCTTT. Translating it yields CASSFQGLRTEAFF.

This clone has only one observation. The chain links TRBV6-5 to TRBJ1-2; no firm D call. This CDR3 spans 15 amino acids. The ends were cut back, 3 bases at V and 6 bases at J, with 17 bases in the middle. Germline V gene lookup returns CDR1 MNHEY and CDR2 SVGAGI. CDR3 sequence (DNA): TGTGCCAGCAGTTATGGAGCCCTTGGAATAGATGGCTACACCTTC. It specifies CASSYGALGIDGYTF.

The J gene is TRBJ2-5, the V gene TRBV10-1; 14 bases fit TRBD2. Germline V gene data show CDR1 as WNHNN and CDR2 as SYGVQD (reference sequence). Trimming removed 4 bases from V and 0 bases from J; junction bases left unmatched: 1. This CDR3 contains 16 residues. The CDR3, as DNA: TGCGCCAGCAGTGGGACTAGCGGGAGGTACCAAGAGACCCAGTACTTC. Its translation is CASSGTSGRYQETQYF.

The V gene is TRBV1, the J gene TRBJ1-2. TRBV1 is designated a pseudogene. The CDR3 covers 12 residues. CDR3 loop: CTSSHDQTDCTF. CDR3 coding DNA: TGCACCAGCAGCCATGACCAGACCGACTGCACCTTC.

This sequence joins TRBV2 and TRBJ1-2, with TRBD1 matching over 8 bases. V lost 7 bases and J lost 1; bases outside the gene matches: 8. This CDR3 region has 15 residues. The germline V gene has CDR1 SNHLY and CDR2 FYNNEI. CDR3 DNA sequence: TGTGCCAGCACCGTGCGGGGACAGGTTAACTATGGCTACACCTTC. Its protein product is CASTVRGQVNYGYTF.

The rearrangement uses TRBV7-2 and TRBJ2-5; D is unresolved. The germline V gene encodes CDR1 SGHTA and CDR2 FQGNSA. Trimming shortened V by 4 bases and J by 5 bases, and 8 bases separated the two germline ends. The CDR3 covers 12 residues. The CDR3 reads CASSSVAETQYF. DNA of the CDR3: TGTGCCAGCAGCTCCGTCGCGGAGACCCAGTACTTC.

CDR3 region: CASSLTPGQGGKLFF. In DNA, the CDR3 is TGTGCCAGCAGTCTAACCCCCGGACAGGGCGGAAAACTGTTTTTT. This chain uses TRBV27 with TRBJ1-4; 8 bases are shared with TRBD1. Per germline, CDR1 MNHEY and CDR2 SMNVEV (reference sequence). The CDR3 covers 15 residues. V lost 5 bases to trimming and J lost 10 bases; unmatched junction nucleotides: 12.

The chain links TRBV6-1 to TRBJ1-5, with D uncertain. The V gene lost 0 bases and the J gene lost 7 bases, with 10 bases spanning the gap. The CDR3 extends over 14 amino acids. The germline V gene encodes CDR1 MNHNS and CDR2 SASEGT. The CDR3 region is CASSEAPGNQPQHF. CDR3 nucleotide sequence: TGTGCCAGCAGTGAAGCCCCGGGAAACCAGCCCCAGCATTTT.

The chain employs TRBV7-6 and TRBJ1-5; 12 nucleotides align to TRBD1. The CDR3 is 16 amino acids. Losses at the gene ends were 5 bases for V and 3 bases for J; bases not matched to a gene: 5. CDR1 is SGHVS and CDR2 is FNYEAQ in the germline V gene. CDR3 protein: CASSLGQGALNQPQHF. The DNA for the CDR3 is TGTGCCAGCAGCCTGGGACAGGGGGCTCTCAATCAGCCCCAGCATTTT.

The V call is TRBV5-4, the J call TRBJ2-1; 13 positions match TRBD2. Germline V gene lookup returns CDR1 SGHNT and CDR2 YYREEE (reference sequence). This CDR3 spans 15 amino acids. V shed 5 bases and J 14 bases; nucleotides not matched to a gene: 13. CDR3 loop: CASRMTSGGKGNEFF. The CDR3 DNA reads TGTGCCAGCAGAATGACTAGCGGGGGGAAGGGGAACGAGTTCTTC.

This chain links TRBV29-1 with TRBJ2-1, with 7 bases matching TRBD1. The J segment lost 2 bases and the V segment lost 0 bases, leaving 4 bases of the junction unmatched. The CDR3 runs to 15 residues. Germline V gene sequence: CDR1 SQVTM, CDR2 ANQGSEA. The chain's CDR3 is CSVEDPGTAYNEQFF. The CDR3 DNA reads TGCAGCGTTGAAGATCCAGGGACAGCCTACAATGAGCAGTTCTTC.

In its sample, this clone was seen once. The chain is built from TRBV6-5 and TRBJ2-3; 9 nucleotides match TRBD1. V lost 1 base, J lost 3 bases, and 5 bases stayed unmatched. CDR3 length equals 16 residues. Germline V gene data show CDR1 as MNHEY and CDR2 as SVGAGI. The CDR3, as DNA: TGTGCCAGCAGTTACTACGGACAGGGGTCGACAGATACGCAGTATTTT. This codes for CASSYYGQGSTDTQYF.

This clone came up once. The chain is built from TRBV7-2 and TRBJ1-5; 7 bases agree with TRBD1. The CDR3 totals 14 residues. From germline, CDR1 is SGHTA and CDR2 FQGNSA. Germline trimming cut 5 bases from V and 5 bases from J; bases unmatched to any gene: 6. CDR3: CASSPRQGDQPQHF. The DNA of the CDR3 is TGTGCCAGCAGCCCCCGACAGGGCGATCAGCCCCAGCATTTT.

The CDR3 loop is CASLPWGGAGTGELFF. The CDR3 DNA reads as TGTGCCAGCCTCCCGTGGGGGGGGGCAGGCACCGGGGAGCTGTTTTTT. V and J are TRBV2 and TRBJ2-2; possible D gene TRBD2, 7 bases. The V gene's germline CDR1 is SNHLY and CDR2 FYNNEI. The CDR3 runs to 16 residues. V lost 8 bases and J lost 4, with 20 bases in between.

V gene TRBV9 combines with J gene TRBJ2-5; D not certain. The CDR3 spans 15 residues. Germline CDR1 is SGDLS and CDR2 is YYNGEE. The V end was cut by 0 bases, the J end by 5 bases, with 14 bases between. The CDR3 sequence is CASSVESQPGETQYF. The CDR3 nucleotides are TGTGCCAGCAGCGTAGAGTCCCAGCCCGGGGAGACCCAGTACTTC.

The gene calls are TRBV11-2 and TRBJ1-2; tentative D call: TRBD1 (6 bases). The CDR3 is 14 amino acids. Germline V gene sequence: CDR1 SGHAT, CDR2 FQNNGV. Trimming took 5 bases from V and 4 from J, leaving 14 bases between them. The DNA of the CDR3 is TGTGCCAGCAGCAAGGACAGAGCAAGCTATGGCTACACCTTC. Translating gives CASSKDRASYGYTF. The variable domain in full, completed from reference TRBV11-2 and TRBJ1-2, reads EAGVAQSPRYKIIEKRQSVAFWCNPISGHATLYWYQQILGQGPKLLIQFQNNGVVDDSQLPKDRFSAERLKGVDSTLKIQPAKLEDSAVYLCASSKDRASYGYTFGSGTRLTVV.

The chain couples TRBV15 to TRBJ1-5, with D maybe TRBD1 (6 bases). The germline V gene encodes CDR1 LNHNV and CDR2 YYDKDF (reference sequence). Trimming took off 4 bases at V and 4 bases at J, with 14 bases between the two ends. The CDR3 spans 15 residues. CDR3 loop: CATSTERGGNQPQHF. In DNA form, the CDR3 reads TGTGCCACCAGCACCGAAAGGGGGGGAAATCAGCCCCAGCATTTT.

The chain couples TRBV29-1 to TRBJ2-7; maybe TRBD1 (6 bases). This CDR3 contains 13 residues. Deletions cut 6 bases from V and 2 bases from J, with 14 bases between. The germline V gene has CDR1 SQVTM and CDR2 ANQGSEA. CDR3 nucleotides: TGCAGCGTAAGGACAGACAAAACCTACGAGCAGTACTTC. This codes for CSVRTDKTYEQYF.

This sequence joins TRBV10-3 and TRBJ2-7, with 8 bases identical to TRBD2. The CDR3 runs 16 residues. Losses at the gene ends were 6 bases for V and 0 bases for J; bases not matched to a gene: 10. The germline V gene encodes CDR1 ENHRY and CDR2 SYGVKD. CDR3 nucleotide sequence: TGTGCCATCAGCTCCCGGGGGGGGCAAACCTCCTACGAGCAGTACTTC. It codes for CAISSRGGQTSYEQYF.

The rearrangement uses TRBV30 and TRBJ1-5, with 7 bases that match TRBD1. J was trimmed by 6 bases and V by 1 base; bases with no gene match: 3. The CDR3 covers 13 residues. The V gene's germline CDR1 is GTSNPN and CDR2 SVGIG (reference sequence). CDR3 sequence reads: CAWSGQGTQPQHF. The CDR3 DNA is TGTGCCTGGAGTGGACAGGGCACTCAGCCCCAGCATTTT.

The V and J genes are TRBV7-8 and TRBJ2-7, with D tentatively TRBD2 (6 bases). Between the trimmed V and J ends, which lost 5 bases and 3 bases, there was a span of 17 bases. The CDR3 is 15 residues long. In germline, CDR1 is SGHVS, CDR2 FQNEAQ. The CDR3 protein is CASSPAEGVFYEQYF. In DNA, the CDR3 is TGTGCCAGCAGCCCCGCGGAGGGCGTCTTCTACGAGCAGTACTTC.

This clone was picked up a small number of times. The chain uses TRBV5-4 and TRBJ2-5, with D tentatively TRBD1 (6 bases). From germline, CDR1 is SGHNT and CDR2 YYREEE (reference sequence). Trimming pared 4 bases from V and 7 bases from J, leaving 17 bases between. The CDR3 loop spans 14 amino acids. Written as DNA, the CDR3 is TGTGCCAGCAGCGACAAGGGGGATGGAGCGACCCAGTACTTC. Translating it yields CASSDKGDGATQYF.

CDR3 protein: CASRADSLIFGYTF. The CDR3, as DNA: TGTGCCAGCAGGGCGGACAGTTTAATCTTTGGCTACACCTTC. This chain links TRBV2 with TRBJ1-2; D may be TRBD1 (6 bases). V shed 6 bases and J shed 7 bases, with 18 bases lying between them. CDR1 and CDR2 from the germline V gene are SNHLY and FYNNEI. The CDR3 sequence is 14 residues long.

J is TRBJ2-1 and V is TRBV7-6, with no clear D. The ends were cut back, 1 base at V and 2 bases at J, with 9 bases in the middle. Germline V gene data show CDR1 as SGHVS and CDR2 as FNYEAQ. This CDR3 spans 15 amino acids. The CDR3 nucleotides are TGTGCCAGCAGCTTAGTAGCTTTGACCTACAATGAGCAGTTCTTC. It is translated as CASSLVALTYNEQFF.

DNA of the CDR3: TGTGCCATCAGTCAGGGGAGCACTGAAGCTTTCTTT. It encodes CAISQGSTEAFF. The chain recombines TRBV10-3 with TRBJ1-1; D perhaps matches TRBD1 (6 bases). The length of the CDR3 is 12 residues. Germline CDR1 is ENHRY and CDR2 is SYGVKD. V was trimmed by 5 bases and J by 4 bases, leaving 8 bases between them.

The chain has TRBV19 and TRBJ1-2; the match to TRBD1 covers 7 bases. Germline V CDR1 and CDR2: LNHDA, SQIVND (reference sequence). CDR3 length: 15 residues. V dropped 1 base and J dropped 3; count of bases not matched to a gene: 5. The CDR3 reads CASSIAPTGDYGYTF. The CDR3 DNA reads as TGTGCCAGTAGTATAGCCCCCACAGGGGACTATGGCTACACCTTC.

The chain carries TRBV14 and TRBJ2-1, with a tentative D call TRBD1 (5 bases). The CDR3 length is 15 residues. Germline values: CDR1 SGHDN, CDR2 FVKESK. V was clipped by 2 bases and J by 5 bases, with 13 bases between them. The CDR3 DNA follows: TGTGCCAGCAGCCAAAGGGGTGGACCCGACAATGAGCAGTTCTTC. This codes for CASSQRGGPDNEQFF. The full variable domain, rest sourced from reference TRBV14 and TRBJ2-1, is EAGVTQFPSHSVIEKGQTVTLRCDPISGHDNLYWYRRVMGKEIKFLLHFVKESKQDESGMPNNRFLAERTGGTYSTLKVQPAELEDSGVYFCASSQRGGPDNEQFFGPGTRLTVL.